The 11 T cell receptor beta chains listed next were all sequenced from one sample in a study of T cells in Graves' hyperthyroidism and ophthalmopathy. The source material, RNA transcripts, was used to amplify TCR beta CDR3 regions. The HTBI primer set served for first-round RT-PCR of the TCR CDR3. MiXCR was run by TCRdb on the multiplex PCR reads, yielding one entry per CDR3 protein. The table has around 350,000 distinct CDR3 sequences, 13% seen once. The sequenced sample consisted of blood. All receptors come from a woman in her late teens or twenties with Graves' hyperthyroidism.

This clonotype came up many times. The V gene is TRBV18, the J gene TRBJ2-5; D ambiguous. Germline lookup yields CDR1 KGHSH and CDR2 LQKENI. With 0 bases removed from V and 0 bases from J, the gap between germline ends came to 8 bases. The CDR3 has 15 amino acids. The CDR3 spells CASSPPSVYQETQYF. The CDR3 nucleotides read TGTGCCAGCTCACCACCTTCAGTCTACCAAGAGACCCAGTACTTC.

This clonotype was found many times. The genes are TRBV7-8 and TRBJ1-1, with a possible D match to TRBD1 (5 bases). The V gene lost 5 bases and the J gene lost 4 bases, with 11 bases spanning the gap. Germline V gives CDR1 SGHVS, CDR2 FQNEAQ. The CDR3 covers 13 residues. Here the CDR3 DNA reads TGTGCCAGCAGCAACCGGGACGCCACTGAAGCTTTCTTT. Translated, it gives CASSNRDATEAFF.

This sequence joins TRBV30 and TRBJ2-3; 11 positions match TRBD2. This CDR3 has 16 residues. V was pared by 5 bases and J by 3 bases, with 10 bases of the junction left unmatched. CDR1 is GTSNPN and CDR2 is SVGIG in the germline V gene (reference sequence). DNA of the CDR3: TGTGCCTGGTCCGGGGCTAGCGGGAGGATAACAGATACGCAGTATTTT. Amino acid sequence: CAWSGASGRITDTQYF.

The table lists this clonotype with many counts. The V and J genes are TRBV7-3 and TRBJ2-3; TRBD2 matches at 7 bases. The V gene end was trimmed by 5 bases and the J gene end by 1 base; junction bases not matched to a gene: 0. This CDR3 has 13 amino acids. Looked up from germline, CDR1 is SGHTA and CDR2 is FQGTGA. CDR3 coding DNA: TGTGCCAGCAGCGCGGGGGGCACAGATACGCAGTATTTT. Encoded protein: CASSAGGTDTQYF.

This clonotype has at least ten counts. The CDR3 DNA reads TGCGCCAGCAGCTTGGGCGGGGGGGCCAGCTCCTACAATGAGCAGTTCTTC. Translation: CASSLGGGASSYNEQFF. The chain couples TRBV5-1 to TRBJ2-1; 9 nucleotides match TRBD2. This CDR3 region has 17 residues. Germline-derived CDR1 and CDR2 are SGHRS and YFSETQ. V was clipped by 0 bases and J by 0 bases; unmatched bases: 4.

This clonotype was detected many times. The V call is TRBV20-1, the J call TRBJ2-1; a possible D gene is TRBD2 (7 bases). V was trimmed by 6 bases and J by 7 bases, leaving 16 bases between them. Germline loops: CDR1 DFQATT, CDR2 SNEGSKA (reference sequence). This CDR3 is 13 amino acids long. CDR3 region: CSAWGAGANEQFF. CDR3 coding DNA: TGCAGTGCCTGGGGGGCGGGAGCTAATGAGCAGTTCTTC.

In this sample, this clonotype turned up a few times. This rearrangement joins TRBV9 to TRBJ1-1; unclear D gene. Between the trimmed V and J ends, which lost 0 bases and 3 bases, there was a span of 12 bases. The V gene's germline CDR1 is SGDLS and CDR2 YYNGEE. The CDR3 extends over 15 amino acids. The CDR3 bases are TGTGCCAGCAGCGTAGACAGTCGGCGGGACACTGAAGCTTTCTTT. As protein: CASSVDSRRDTEAFF.

This clonotype appeared once. The gene calls are TRBV7-2 and TRBJ2-7; D is uncertain. Trimming cost V 0 bases and J 3 bases, with 12 bases left between them. The germline V gene has CDR1 SGHTA and CDR2 FQGNSA. The CDR3 is made up of 15 amino acids. The CDR3 coding sequence is TGTGCCAGCAGCTTAGCGCATCAGGAGCGCTACGAGCAGTACTTC. Translation gives CASSLAHQERYEQYF.

This clonotype was seen a handful of times. The chain employs TRBV27 and TRBJ1-4; D might be TRBD1 (5 bases). Per the germline V gene, CDR1 is MNHEY and CDR2 is SMNVEV (reference sequence). V dropped 8 bases and J dropped 0 bases, with 16 bases sitting between them. The CDR3 totals 16 residues. CDR3 sequence (DNA): TGTGCCAGCCGTAGGCAGGGCTGGGCAACTAATGAAAAACTGTTTTTT. This codes for CASRRQGWATNEKLFF.

In its sample, this clonotype was seen many times. The rearrangement links TRBV7-3 to TRBJ2-1; TRBD2 agrees at 13 bases. V shed 5 bases and J 7 bases; nucleotides not matched to a gene: 5. The CDR3 has 15 amino acids. CDR1 and CDR2 from the germline V gene are SGHTA and FQGTGA. The CDR3 loop is CASSLGTSGINEQFF. Here the CDR3 DNA reads TGTGCCAGCAGCCTCGGGACTAGCGGGATTAATGAGCAGTTCTTC.

This clonotype was counted at least ten times. The chain has TRBV6-1 and TRBJ2-7; 8 bases match TRBD2. There are 16 residues in the CDR3. J gave up 7 bases and V 0 bases, and 11 bases lay outside the gene matches. Germline CDR1 reads MNHNS; CDR2 reads SASEGT. Here the CDR3 DNA reads TGTGCCAGCAGTGAAGCGGGGACTAGATGGGGCAGAGAGCAGTACTTC. Its protein is CASSEAGTRWGREQYF.